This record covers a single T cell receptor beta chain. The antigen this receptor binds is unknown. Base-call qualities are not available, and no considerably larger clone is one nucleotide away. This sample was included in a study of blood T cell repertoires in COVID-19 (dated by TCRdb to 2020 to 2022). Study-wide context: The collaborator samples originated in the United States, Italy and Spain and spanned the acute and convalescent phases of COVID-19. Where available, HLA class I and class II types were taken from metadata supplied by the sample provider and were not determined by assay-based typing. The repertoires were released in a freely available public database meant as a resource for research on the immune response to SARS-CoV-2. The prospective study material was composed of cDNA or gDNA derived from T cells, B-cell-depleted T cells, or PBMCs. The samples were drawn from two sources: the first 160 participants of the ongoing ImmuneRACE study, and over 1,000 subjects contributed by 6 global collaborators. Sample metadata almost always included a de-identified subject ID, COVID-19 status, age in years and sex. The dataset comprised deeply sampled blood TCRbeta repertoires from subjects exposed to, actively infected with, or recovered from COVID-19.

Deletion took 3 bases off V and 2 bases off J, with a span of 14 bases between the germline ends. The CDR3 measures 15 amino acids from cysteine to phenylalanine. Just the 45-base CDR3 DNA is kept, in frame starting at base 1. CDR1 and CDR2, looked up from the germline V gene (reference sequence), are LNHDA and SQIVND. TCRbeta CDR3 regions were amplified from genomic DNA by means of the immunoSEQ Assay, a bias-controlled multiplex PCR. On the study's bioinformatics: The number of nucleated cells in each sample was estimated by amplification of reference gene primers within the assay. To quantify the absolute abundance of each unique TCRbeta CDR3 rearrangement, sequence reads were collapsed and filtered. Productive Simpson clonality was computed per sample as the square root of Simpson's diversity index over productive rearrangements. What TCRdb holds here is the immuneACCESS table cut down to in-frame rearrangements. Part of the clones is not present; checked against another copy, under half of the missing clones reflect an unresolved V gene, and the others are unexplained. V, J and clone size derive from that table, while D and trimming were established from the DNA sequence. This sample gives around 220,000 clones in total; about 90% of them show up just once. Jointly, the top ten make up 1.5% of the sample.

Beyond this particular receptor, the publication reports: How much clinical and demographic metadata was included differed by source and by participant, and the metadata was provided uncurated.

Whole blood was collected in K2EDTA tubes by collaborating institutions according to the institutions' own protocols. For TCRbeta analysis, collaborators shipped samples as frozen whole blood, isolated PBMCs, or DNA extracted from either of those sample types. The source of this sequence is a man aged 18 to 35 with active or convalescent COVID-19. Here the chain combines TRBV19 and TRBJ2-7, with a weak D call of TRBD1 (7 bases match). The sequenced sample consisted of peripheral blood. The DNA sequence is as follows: TGTGCCAGTAGTATCGGGGGACAGAGGACCTACGAGCAGTACTTC. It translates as CASSIGGQRTYEQYF.